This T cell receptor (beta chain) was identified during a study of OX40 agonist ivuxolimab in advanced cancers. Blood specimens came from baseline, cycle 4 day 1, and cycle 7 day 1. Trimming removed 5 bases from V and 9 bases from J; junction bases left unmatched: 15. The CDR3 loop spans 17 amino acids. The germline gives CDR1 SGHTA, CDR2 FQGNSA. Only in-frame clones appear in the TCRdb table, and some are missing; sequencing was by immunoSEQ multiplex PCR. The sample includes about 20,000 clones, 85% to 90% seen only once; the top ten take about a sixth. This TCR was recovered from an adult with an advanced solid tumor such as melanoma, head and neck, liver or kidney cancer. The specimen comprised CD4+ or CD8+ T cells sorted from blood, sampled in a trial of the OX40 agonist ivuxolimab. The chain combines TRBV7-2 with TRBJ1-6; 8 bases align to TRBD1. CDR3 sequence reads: CASSPPEVGTGRSPLHF. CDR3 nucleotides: TGTGCCAGCAGCCCCCCAGAGGTCGGGACAGGCCGTTCACCCCTCCACTTT.